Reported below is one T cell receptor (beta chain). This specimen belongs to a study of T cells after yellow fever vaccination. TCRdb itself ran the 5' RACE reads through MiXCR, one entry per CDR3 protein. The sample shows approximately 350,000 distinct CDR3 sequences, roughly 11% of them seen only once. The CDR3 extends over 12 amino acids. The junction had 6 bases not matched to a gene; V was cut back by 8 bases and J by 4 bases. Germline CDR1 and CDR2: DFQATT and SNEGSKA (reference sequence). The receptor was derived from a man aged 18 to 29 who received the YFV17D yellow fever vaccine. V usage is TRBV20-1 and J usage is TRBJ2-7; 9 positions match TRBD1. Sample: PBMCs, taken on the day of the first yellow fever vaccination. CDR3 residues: CSMGQGMYEQYF. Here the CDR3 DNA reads TGCAGTATGGGACAGGGAATGTACGAGCAGTACTTC.